A selection of T cell receptor beta chains follows, all from one sample in a study of blood T cell repertoires in COVID-19. Method: immunoSEQ multiplex PCR; TCRdb's copy keeps in-frame clones and lacks some. The repertoire has tens of thousands of clones, 88% of them found once; the top ten carry 4.5% to 5.5%. Sequenced input: peripheral blood. The source is a human donor in a cohort sampled during active COVID-19. Both conserved end residues are part of each CDR3. D genes are given only for firm matches. The size field is filled for only some rows; it gives once, few, many or a size class.

CDR3: CASSHGRGGHTDTQYF; DNA: TGTGCCAGCAGCCATGGTAGGGGCGGACACACAGATACGCAGTATTTT; D: NA; size: many; V: TRBV11-3; J: TRBJ2-3
CDR3: CASSHPGQGSYEQYF; DNA: TGCGCCAGCAGCCACCCGGGACAGGGTTCCTACGAGCAGTACTTC; D: TRBD1; size: NA; V: TRBV4-1; J: TRBJ2-7
CDR3: CASSLARQGDSYEQYF; DNA: TGTGCCAGCAGCTTAGCGAGGCAGGGGGATTCCTACGAGCAGTACTTC; D: TRBD1; size: NA; V: TRBV7-8; J: TRBJ2-7
CDR3: CASSPGGGVNSPLHF; DNA: TGTGCCAGCAGCCCCGGGGGAGGGGTTAATTCACCCCTCCACTTT; D: NA; size: NA; V: TRBV5-4; J: TRBJ1-6
CDR3: CASSEGRNRADTQYF; DNA: TGTGCCAGCAGTGAAGGGAGGAATAGAGCAGATACGCAGTATTTT; D: NA; size: NA; V: TRBV2; J: TRBJ2-3
CDR3: CASSLSVGAYGYTF; DNA: TGTGCCAGCAGCTTGTCCGTTGGGGCCTATGGCTACACCTTC; D: NA; size: NA; V: TRBV2; J: TRBJ1-2
CDR3: CASSIQLAGPTDTQYF; DNA: TGTGCCAGTAGTATACAATTAGCGGGCCCCACAGATACGCAGTATTTT; D: TRBD2; size: NA; V: TRBV19; J: TRBJ2-3
CDR3: CASMASGAPEQYF; DNA: TGTGCCAGCATGGCTAGCGGGGCCCCAGAGCAGTACTTC; D: TRBD2; size: NA; V: TRBV2; J: TRBJ2-7
CDR3: CASSAGQVGSPLHF; DNA: TGTGCCAGCAGCGCCGGACAGGTCGGCTCACCCCTCCACTTT; D: TRBD1; size: NA; V: TRBV11-2; J: TRBJ1-6
CDR3: CASSGRTGGNEQFF; DNA: TGTGCCAGCAGCGGTCGGACAGGGGGCAATGAGCAGTTCTTC; D: TRBD1; size: NA; V: TRBV11-3; J: TRBJ2-1
CDR3: CASSLTGGVSSEQYF; DNA: TGTGCCAGCAGCCTCACCGGGGGGGTTTCGTCCGAGCAGTACTTC; D: TRBD2; size: NA; V: TRBV11-2; J: TRBJ2-7
CDR3: CASSAGPLRVKTGELFF; DNA: TGTGCCAGTAGTGCGGGGCCGCTCCGGGTTAAGACCGGGGAGCTGTTTTTT; D: NA; size: NA; V: TRBV19; J: TRBJ2-2
CDR3: CASSKTRLAGNYEQYF; DNA: TGTGCCAGCAGCAAAACCCGACTAGCGGGGAACTACGAGCAGTACTTC; D: NA; size: NA; V: TRBV21-1; J: TRBJ2-7
CDR3: CASTIVGQPQHF; DNA: TGTGCCAGTACCATAGTGGGCCAGCCCCAGCATTTT; D: NA; size: NA; V: TRBV19; J: TRBJ1-5